Below, 13 T cell receptor beta chains from the same sample are listed, as sequenced in a study of T cells in Graves' hyperthyroidism and ophthalmopathy. TCR beta CDR3 regions were amplified from RNA. HTBI primers were used for first-round RT-PCR of the TCR CDR3. TCRdb analysed the multiplex PCR reads with MiXCR anew, one entry per CDR3 protein. The sample records some 490,000 distinct CDR3 sequences, roughly 15% being singletons. The material sequenced was blood. These receptors came from a woman in her 30s with Graves' ophthalmopathy.

This clonotype was seen a few times. The chain joins TRBV12-3 or TRBV12-4 to TRBJ1-5, with 9 bases aligning to TRBD1. This CDR3 region has 16 residues. Trimming at V came to 5 bases and at J to 0 bases, leaving 5 bases not matched to a gene. CDR3 residues: CASSEQGADSNQPQHF. CDR3 sequence (DNA): TGTGCCAGCAGTGAACAGGGGGCGGATAGCAATCAGCCCCAGCATTTT.

In this sample, this clonotype turned up a few times. The V and J genes are TRBV19 and TRBJ2-3; D is perhaps TRBD2 (7 bases). CDR1 is LNHDA, CDR2 SQIVND, per germline (reference sequence). V lost 3 bases and J lost 3, with 16 bases in between. CDR3 length equals 16 residues. The CDR3 sequence is CASSIIAGARTDTQYF. In DNA, the CDR3 is TGTGCCAGTAGTATCATCGCGGGGGCTCGGACAGATACGCAGTATTTT.

This clonotype was detected ten times or more. The chain is built from TRBV28 and TRBJ2-5; D unresolved. CDR3 size: 15 residues. Trimming pared 1 base from V and 5 bases from J, leaving 14 bases between. CDR1 and CDR2 from the germline V gene are MDHEN and SYDVKM. CDR3: CASSLFPGSGETQYF. Here the CDR3 DNA reads TGTGCCAGCAGTTTATTTCCGGGTTCCGGCGAGACCCAGTACTTC. The full variable domain, with the rest looked up from reference TRBV28 and TRBJ2-5, is DVKVTQSSRYLVKRTGEKVFLECVQDMDHENMFWYRQDPGLGLRLIYFSYDVKMKEKGDIPEGYSVSREKKERFSLILESASTNQTSMYLCASSLFPGSGETQYFGPGTRLLVL.

CDR3 in amino acids: CASSLERDVDTQYF. CDR3 in DNA: TGTGCCAGCAGCTTGGAGCGGGATGTAGATACGCAGTATTTT. The chain carries TRBV5-8 and TRBJ2-3; TRBD2 agrees at 7 bases. The CDR3 totals 14 residues. V shed 0 bases, J shed 5 bases, and the junction held 3 bases outside the gene matches. Germline V gene lookup returns CDR1 SGHTS and CDR2 YDEGEE.

This clonotype came up a few times. V usage is TRBV7-2 and J usage is TRBJ2-1, with 15 bases lining up with TRBD2. In germline, CDR1 is SGHTA, CDR2 FQGNSA. Trimming took 0 bases from V and 7 from J; bases not matched to a gene: 4. The CDR3 totals 17 residues. The CDR3 region has the DNA TGTGCCAGCAGCTTAGCTATAGGGACTAGCGGGAGGAATGAGCAGTTCTTC. Its translation: CASSLAIGTSGRNEQFF.

The CDR3 loop reads CASSIDRREARKNIQYF. The CDR3 DNA is TGTGCCAGTAGTATAGATCGGAGGGAGGCGCGAAAAAACATTCAGTACTTC. The gene calls are TRBV19 and TRBJ2-4, with D possibly TRBD2 on 6 matching bases. Trimming left V 0 bases short and J 4 bases short, with 16 bases between. The CDR3 runs to 17 residues. Germline V gene sequence: CDR1 LNHDA, CDR2 SQIVND (reference sequence).

This clonotype has only a few counts. V and J are TRBV24-1 and TRBJ2-1; D is possibly TRBD2 (6 bases). The length of the CDR3 is 16 residues. Germline CDR1 reads KGHDR; CDR2 reads SFDVKD. V was trimmed by 3 bases and J by 3 bases, leaving 14 bases between them. CDR3 sequence: CATSDETSNFYNEQFF. CDR3 bases: TGTGCCACCAGTGATGAGACTAGTAACTTCTACAATGAGCAGTTCTTC.

Only a few counts were recorded for this clonotype. The genes are TRBV27 and TRBJ2-1, with D uncertain. This CDR3 spans 15 amino acids. Germline V gives CDR1 MNHEY, CDR2 SMNVEV (reference sequence). V was clipped by 7 bases and J by 5 bases, with 18 bases between them. The CDR3 region has the DNA TGTGCCAGCACCCCTCTCACAGCTTCCGACAATGAGCAGTTCTTC. Residues: CASTPLTASDNEQFF.

This clonotype was seen at least ten times. V usage is TRBV28 and J usage is TRBJ2-3; either TRBD1 or TRBD2 may fit D (5 bases each). Germline CDR1 and CDR2: MDHEN and SYDVKM. CDR3 length: 15 residues. Trimming removed 2 bases at V and 4 bases at J, with 13 bases between. CDR3: CASSLRIGTADTQYF. CDR3 nucleotides: TGTGCCAGCAGTTTACGAATAGGGACGGCAGATACGCAGTATTTT.

The chain recombines TRBV18 with TRBJ1-2; 12 positions agree with TRBD1. J was trimmed by 4 bases and V by 3 bases; bases with no gene match: 9. The CDR3 totals 17 residues. CDR1 KGHSH and CDR2 LQKENI come from the germline V gene. DNA for the CDR3: TGTGCCAGCTCACCCGGGACAGGGGGCGGACTTGGCTATGGCTACACCTTC. Translating it yields CASSPGTGGGLGYGYTF.

This clonotype occurred a few times. The chain has TRBV4-1 and TRBJ1-1; possibly TRBD1 for D (5 bases). Germline CDR1 MGHRA, CDR2 YSYEKL. The CDR3 totals 14 residues. The V end was cut by 6 bases, the J end by 1 base, with 12 bases between. CDR3 sequence (DNA): TGCGCCAGCAGAACTCAACAGGAGAACACTGAAGCTTTCTTT. This codes for CASRTQQENTEAFF.

The rearrangement uses TRBV9 and TRBJ1-1; D unresolved. Germline V lookup: CDR1 SGDLS, CDR2 YYNGEE. The CDR3 has 13 residues. Trimming stripped 5 bases from V and 5 bases from J, with 13 bases between. CDR3 sequence: CASSTRVSTEAFF. Written as DNA, the CDR3 is TGTGCCAGCAGTACAAGGGTGTCGACTGAAGCTTTCTTT.

This clonotype was seen ten or more times. J is TRBJ2-1 and V is TRBV5-1; 8 bases align to TRBD2. Unmatched junction bases numbered 12, after V lost 4 bases and J lost 6 bases. This CDR3 contains 16 residues. In germline, CDR1 is SGHRS, CDR2 YFSETQ. The CDR3 spells CASSPRPGTSGNEQFF. CDR3 nucleotide sequence: TGCGCCAGCAGCCCCCGCCCCGGGACTAGTGGCAATGAGCAGTTCTTC.